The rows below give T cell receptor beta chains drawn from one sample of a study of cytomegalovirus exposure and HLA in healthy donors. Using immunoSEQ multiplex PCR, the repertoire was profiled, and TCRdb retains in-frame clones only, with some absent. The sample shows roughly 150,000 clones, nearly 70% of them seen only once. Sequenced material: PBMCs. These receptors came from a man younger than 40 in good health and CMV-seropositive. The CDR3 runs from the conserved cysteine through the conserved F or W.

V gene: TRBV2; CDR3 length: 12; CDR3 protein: CASTRDTYEQYF
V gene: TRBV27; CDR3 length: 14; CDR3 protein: CASSFGDSGQPQHF
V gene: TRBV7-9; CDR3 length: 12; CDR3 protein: CASSLRASGLYF
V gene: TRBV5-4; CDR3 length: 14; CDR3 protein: CASSAASAPYEQYF
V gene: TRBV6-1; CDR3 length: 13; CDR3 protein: CASSDLLEGTQYF
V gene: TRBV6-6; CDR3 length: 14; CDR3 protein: CASSLPTGVTEAFF
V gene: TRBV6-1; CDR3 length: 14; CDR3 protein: CASSERSGEETQYF
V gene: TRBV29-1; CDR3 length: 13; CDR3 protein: CSVGRTGNEKLFF
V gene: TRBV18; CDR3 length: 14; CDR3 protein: CASSVYSYNEKLFF
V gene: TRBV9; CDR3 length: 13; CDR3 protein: CASSGATNTEAFF
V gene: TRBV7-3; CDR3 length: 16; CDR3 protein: CASSLYPGDTGNTIYF
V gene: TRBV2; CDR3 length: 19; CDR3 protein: CASSAGTSGSTPSRNTQYF
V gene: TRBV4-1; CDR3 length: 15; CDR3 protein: CASSPEQGLNTEAFF
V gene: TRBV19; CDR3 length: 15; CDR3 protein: CASSPRAQGTYEQYF
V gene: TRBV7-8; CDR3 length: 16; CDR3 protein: CASSLEEGGPSGGYTF
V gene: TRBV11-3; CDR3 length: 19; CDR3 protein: CASSSGWKVAGGNTGELFF
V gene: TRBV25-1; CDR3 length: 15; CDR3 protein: CASSELQGKDEKLFF
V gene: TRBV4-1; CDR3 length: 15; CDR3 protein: CASSQDRAGHNEQFF
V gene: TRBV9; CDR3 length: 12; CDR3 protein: CASSEDSYGYTF
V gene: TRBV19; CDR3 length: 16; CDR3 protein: CASSIGGTGGTQSQHF